The source of this TCR beta chain is a study of blood T cells in healthy people across ages. Combining a sample-barcoded 5' primer with a J-beta primer mix, a second PCR ran for roughly 6 to 12 cycles. MiXCR was run by TCRdb on the 5' RACE reads, yielding one entry per CDR3 protein. Seen here are 1,100,000 or so distinct CDR3 sequences, under 55% observed once, and the top ten hold approximately 19%. Per germline, CDR1 SGDLS and CDR2 YYNGEE. V trimming: 0 bases; J trimming: 4 bases; junction bases outside the gene matches: 3. This CDR3 contains 15 residues. Investigators took roughly 10 milliliters of peripheral blood from every donor. Extraction yielded at least 5 micrograms of total RNA per sample.

The sample consisted of blood. The chain uses TRBV9 and TRBJ2-1; 8 nucleotides match TRBD2. This sequence was found in a woman aged 55-69 years in good health. The CDR3, as DNA: TGTGCCAGCAGCGTAGCGGGGGGGCAATACAATGAGCAGTTCTTC. Protein product: CASSVAGGQYNEQFF. Combining the CDR3 with reference TRBV9 and TRBJ2-1 gives the whole variable domain DSGVTQTPKHLITATGQRVTLRCSPRSGDLSVYWYQQSLDQGLQFLIQYYNGEERAKGNILERFSAQQFPDLHSELNLSSLELGDSALYFCASSVAGGQYNEQFFGPGTRLTVL.